The 5 T cell receptor beta chains below come from one sample, sequenced in a study of T cell repertoires in cytomegalovirus infection. In TCRdb, the reads were re-called with MiXCR into one record per CDR3 protein. This table holds roughly 640,000 distinct CDR3 sequences, 24% found once. The sample consisted of CD8+ T cells from PBMCs. The receptors were sampled from a human donor in good health (CMV status not recorded). Some clones in this sample may be carry-over from other donors' samples.

This clonotype turned up a few times. The V gene is TRBV13, the J gene TRBJ1-1; maybe TRBD1 (6 bases). Per germline, CDR1 PRHDT and CDR2 FYEKMQ (reference sequence). Deletions cut 0 bases from V and 7 bases from J, with 12 bases between. The CDR3 covers 14 residues. CDR3: CASSLGGGKGEAFF. CDR3 sequence (DNA): TGTGCCAGCAGCTTAGGAGGGGGAAAAGGTGAAGCTTTCTTT.

The gene calls are TRBV3-1 and TRBJ2-1, with 8 positions matching TRBD1. This CDR3 region has 17 residues. V was pared by 3 bases and J by 3 bases, with 10 bases of the junction left unmatched. Germline CDR1 and CDR2: LGHDT and YNNKEL (reference sequence). CDR3 coding DNA: TGTGCCAGCAGCCACCGGAGGACAGGGCAGCTCTACAATGAGCAGTTCTTC. Its translation is CASSHRRTGQLYNEQFF.

The sample holds many counts of this clonotype. The chain has TRBV28 and TRBJ1-5; D not resolved. This CDR3 has 14 amino acids. Trimming pared 6 bases from V and 3 bases from J, leaving 12 bases between. Germline CDR1 and CDR2: MDHEN and SYDVKM. CDR3 in DNA: TGTGCCAGCAGCTTCAGAGGGTCCAATCAGCCCCAGCATTTT. Protein: CASSFRGSNQPQHF.

This clonotype has at least ten counts. The rearrangement links TRBV2 to TRBJ2-1; tentative D call: TRBD2 (6 bases). The CDR3 spans 14 residues. The V and J ends lost 8 bases and 4 bases respectively, with 15 bases between them. CDR1 and CDR2 from the germline V gene are SNHLY and FYNNEI. CDR3 in amino acids: CASDTSPSYNEQFF. CDR3 DNA: TGTGCCAGCGATACTAGCCCTTCTTACAATGAGCAGTTCTTC.

The chain carries TRBV7-4 and TRBJ2-1; TRBD2 matches 14 bases. J was trimmed by 8 bases and V by 3 bases; bases with no gene match: 6. Germline V gene sequence: CDR1 SGHVT, CDR2 SQSDAQ. The CDR3 has 16 amino acids. CDR3 coding DNA: TGTGCCAGCAGCTTTCCCCCGGGACTAGCGGGGGATGAGCAGTTCTTC. It is translated as CASSFPPGLAGDEQFF.